These T cell receptor beta chains were read from a single sample in a study of neoadjuvant anti-PD-1 for oral cavity cancer. The assay was immunoSEQ multiplex PCR, and TCRdb's table has in-frame clones only and misses some. This sample has approximately 16,000 clones, with 55% to 70% found just once. The specimen comprised PBMCs, sampled before nivolumab (anti-PD-1) treatment. These receptor sequences come from a person aged 40 to 85 with oral cavity squamous cell carcinoma. Both conserved end residues are part of each CDR3. A D gene is named only where the DNA matches it firmly. Clone size is stated in some rows and not others, as once, few, many or a class when expanded.

D gene	V gene	CDR3 length	clone size	J gene	CDR3 protein	CDR3 DNA
-	TRBV7-9	13	-	TRBJ1-5	CATTQGDNQPQHF	TGTGCCACTACCCAAGGGGATAATCAGCCCCAGCATTTT
-	TRBV30	14	-	TRBJ2-2	CAWRLGRGTGELFF	TGTGCCTGGAGGTTGGGGAGGGGGACCGGGGAGCTGTTTTTT
-	TRBV10-3	13	-	TRBJ2-2	CAISLANTGELFF	TGTGCCATCAGTTTAGCAAACACCGGGGAGCTGTTTTTT
TRBD1	TRBV19	14	-	TRBJ1-2	CASSLRQGPYGYTF	TGTGCCAGTAGTCTCCGACAGGGGCCCTATGGCTACACCTTC
TRBD2	TRBV2	14	-	TRBJ2-1	CAGYSGRSYNEQFF	TGTGCCGGGTACAGCGGGAGGAGCTACAATGAGCAGTTCTTC
TRBD2	TRBV2	14	-	TRBJ2-3	CASHLAGLSDTQYF	TGTGCCAGCCATCTAGCGGGATTGTCAGATACGCAGTATTTT
-	TRBV5-1	14	once	TRBJ2-7	CASSLEAHSYEQYF	TGCGCCAGCAGCTTGGAAGCGCACTCCTACGAGCAGTACTTC
-	TRBV7-8	17	few	TRBJ1-5	CASSLGPRVEGNQPQHF	TGTGCCAGCAGCTTAGGCCCACGGGTGGAGGGCAATCAGCCCCAGCATTTT
TRBD2	TRBV7-3	15	few	TRBJ2-1	CASSLALAGSDEQFF	TGTGCCAGCAGCTTAGCACTAGCGGGATCGGATGAGCAGTTCTTC
TRBD2	TRBV5-1	16	-	TRBJ2-3	CASSLGGLAQTDTQYF	TGCGCCAGCAGCTTGGGAGGACTAGCACAAACAGATACGCAGTATTTT
TRBD2	TRBV5-1	16	-	TRBJ2-3	CASSRPEAGGPDTQYF	TGCGCCAGCAGCCGCCCCGAAGCGGGAGGCCCAGATACGCAGTATTTT
TRBD1	TRBV7-7	18	-	TRBJ1-2	CASSSIRDRGQWGYGYTF	TGTGCTAGCAGCTCAATCCGGGACAGGGGCCAGTGGGGCTATGGCTACACCTTC
TRBD2	TRBV10-1	15	-	TRBJ2-3	CASSGAGGLTDTQYF	TGCGCCAGCAGTGGAGCGGGAGGCCTCACAGATACGCAGTATTTT
-	TRBV4-2	13	-	TRBJ2-3	CASSQEVGDTQYF	TGTGCCAGCAGCCAAGAGGTTGGAGATACGCAGTATTTT
TRBD1	TRBV28	17	-	TRBJ2-1	CASSLTQGTGGRNEQFF	TGTGCCAGCAGTTTAACCCAAGGGACAGGGGGTCGAAATGAGCAGTTCTTC
-	TRBV19	13	few	TRBJ2-7	CASSKAVSYEQYF	TGTGCCAGTAGTAAGGCAGTGTCCTACGAGCAGTACTTC
-	TRBV9	16	-	TRBJ2-7	CASSVASSPQSWEQYF	TGTGCCAGCAGCGTAGCTAGCTCTCCCCAGTCGTGGGAGCAGTACTTC
-	TRBV6-6	14	-	TRBJ1-2	CASSYGDTRGGYTF	TGTGCCAGCAGTTATGGGGACACAAGGGGTGGCTACACCTTC
-	TRBV5-1	14	-	TRBJ2-1	CASSLAQMYNEQFF	TGCGCCAGCAGCTTGGCCCAGATGTACAATGAGCAGTTCTTC
-	TRBV5-1	12	-	TRBJ2-7	CASGEDALEQYF	TGCGCCAGCGGGGAGGACGCGTTGGAGCAGTACTTC
TRBD1	TRBV6-5	14	-	TRBJ1-5	CASRGQGFNQPQHF	TGTGCCAGCAGAGGACAGGGGTTCAATCAGCCCCAGCATTTT
TRBD2	TRBV25-1	18	few	TRBJ2-2	CASSESRREVPRGGELFF	TGTGCCAGCAGTGAATCAAGGCGGGAGGTCCCCCGGGGCGGGGAGCTGTTTTTT
-	TRBV7-6	17	-	TRBJ1-3	CASSLRTQELSGNTIYF	TGTGCCAGCAGCCTAAGGACTCAGGAATTAAGTGGAAACACCATATATTTT
TRBD1	TRBV10-3	14	-	TRBJ2-7	CAISELTGGSEQYF	TGTGCCATCAGTGAGCTGACAGGGGGGAGCGAGCAGTACTTC
TRBD1	TRBV10-2	13	-	TRBJ2-7	CASRGQGAGEQYF	TGCGCCAGCAGGGGACAGGGGGCAGGGGAGCAGTACTTC
-	TRBV6-1	16	once	TRBJ2-5	CASSVGWGEYQETQYF	TGTGCCAGCAGTGTTGGCTGGGGGGAGTACCAAGAGACCCAGTACTTC
-	TRBV5-1	15	-	TRBJ1-4	CASSLAGRLGEKLFF	TGCGCCAGCAGCTTGGCCGGCAGGTTAGGTGAAAAACTGTTTTTT
TRBD2	TRBV25-1	13	-	TRBJ2-2	CASTLAGTGELFF	TGTGCCAGCACTCTAGCGGGTACCGGGGAGCTGTTTTTT
TRBD2	TRBV5-1	16	-	TRBJ2-3	CASSLGTSGHTDTQYF	TGCGCCAGCAGCTTGGGGACTAGCGGCCACACAGATACGCAGTATTTT
-	TRBV2	14	-	TRBJ1-2	CASSERGPNYGYTF	TGTGCCAGCAGTGAACGGGGACCTAACTATGGCTACACCTTC
TRBD2	TRBV14	18	few	TRBJ2-3	CASSQVPLMGLGPDTQYF	TGTGCCAGCAGCCAAGTCCCGCTAATGGGACTAGGTCCAGATACGCAGTATTTT
-	TRBV29-1	11	-	TRBJ1-4	CSVQFNEKLFF	TGCAGCGTCCAGTTTAATGAAAAACTGTTTTTT
-	TRBV5-6	14	-	TRBJ2-3	CASSFSVAADTQYF	TGTGCCAGCAGCTTTTCGGTAGCGGCAGATACGCAGTATTTT
-	TRBV7-8	13	-	TRBJ2-5	CASSLVGRETQYF	TGTGCCAGCAGCTTAGTGGGTAGGGAGACCCAGTACTTC
-	TRBV5-1	14	few	TRBJ2-1	CASSLESLYNEQFF	TGCGCCAGCAGCTTGGAGTCACTGTACAATGAGCAGTTCTTC
-	TRBV29-1	12	-	TRBJ1-3	CSVDRGGNTIYF	TGCAGCGTTGACAGGGGCGGAAACACCATATATTTT